The entry below gives a single TCR beta chain sequence along with its context. Method: immunoSEQ multiplex PCR; TCRdb's copy keeps in-frame clones and lacks some. The data show tens of thousands of clones, around 91% seen once. The sample is drawn from a study of T cell changes during pregnancy in multiple sclerosis. Germline CDR1 LGHNA, CDR2 YSLEER. V shed 4 bases, J shed 5 bases, and the junction held 1 base outside the gene matches. This CDR3 has 13 amino acids. Specimen: CD4+ T cells from peripheral blood mononuclear cells, collected in the second trimester of pregnancy. The clonotype originates from a female donor in good health, enrolled as a control in a pregnancy study. This rearrangement joins TRBV4-3 to TRBJ1-4; TRBD1 matches at 7 bases. As DNA, the CDR3 is TGCGCCAGCAGCCGGGACAGAAATGAAAAACTGTTTTTT. Translation: CASSRDRNEKLFF.